This T cell receptor beta chain was sequenced for a study of neurological immune-mediated disorders. Study results and limitations: The multiple sclerosis repertoire cluster was associated with no clinical or MRI feature. Across subjects, expanded clones had no CDR3 amino acid sequences in common, pointing to private repertoires in all groups.

This clonotype came up many times. What it recognizes is unknown. The CDR3 is 12 amino acids. The V gene's germline CDR1 is SGHVS and CDR2 FQNEAQ. The V end lost 6 bases, the J end lost 9 bases, and 12 bases lay between the germline ends. The making of cDNA relied on 5'RACE with 10-nucleotide random UMIs. TCRdb re-called the 5' RACE reads with MiXCR, one entry per CDR3 protein. This sample has 50,000 to 80,000 distinct CDR3 sequences, with nearly 3.5% found just once. Sequenced material: PBMCs. This rearrangement joins TRBV7-8 to TRBJ2-1, with no clear D. The TCR comes from a man aged 40-50 years with multiple sclerosis. The CDR3 DNA reads TGTGCCAGCAGGTTCGCGGTGTCTGAGCAGTTCTTC. Amino acid sequence: CASRFAVSEQFF.